Listed here are 9 T cell receptor beta chains from one sample, sequenced in a study of shared clonotypes between healthy human individuals (dated by TCRdb to 2018 to 2021). The method was the immunoSEQ multiplex PCR assay. TCRdb holds this immuneACCESS table with in-frame rearrangements only. Some clones are missing; in checked studies, unresolved V genes explain under half, and the rest has no known cause. Here the sample has 1,400,000 or so clones; 98% to 99% occur a single time. The top ten clonotypes cover 0.36% of the sample. Source material: naive CD4+ T cells sorted from blood. The label giving this sample's cell subset or site can be read as: CD45RA+ positively selected. These receptors originate from a man aged 25-45 years in good health.

The chain combines TRBV11-2 with TRBJ1-4; D gene ambiguous. CDR1 is SGHAT and CDR2 is FQNNGV in the germline V gene. This CDR3 has 16 residues. The V end lost 0 bases, the J end lost 7 bases, and 15 bases lay between the germline ends. The CDR3 protein is CASSLDNRISREKLFF. In DNA form, the CDR3 reads TGTGCCAGCAGCTTAGATAATAGGATTAGCCGTGAAAAACTGTTTTTT.

J is TRBJ2-7 and V is TRBV10-1; D is unclear. The CDR3 spans 13 residues. Looked up from germline, CDR1 is WNHNN and CDR2 is SYGVQD (reference sequence). V shed 6 bases and J shed 0 bases, with 9 bases lying between them. The CDR3 region is CASSPQSSYEQYF. The CDR3 DNA follows: TGCGCCAGCAGCCCGCAGAGCTCCTACGAGCAGTACTTC.

This chain joins TRBV27 and TRBJ2-4, with D uncertain. The V end lost 6 bases, the J end lost 1 base, and 7 bases lay between the germline ends. Germline V CDR1 and CDR2: MNHEY, SMNVEV (reference sequence). This CDR3 has 13 amino acids. The CDR3 DNA sequence: TGTGCCAGCAGCGAATCTGCCAAAAACATTCAGTACTTC. This codes for CASSESAKNIQYF.

The rearrangement uses TRBV28 and TRBJ2-7, with D possibly called TRBD1 or TRBD2 (5 bases each). The germline V gene has CDR1 MDHEN and CDR2 SYDVKM. V shed 2 bases and J shed 6 bases, with 14 bases lying between them. This CDR3 is built from 14 residues. The CDR3 region is CASSLLGPVLEQYF. CDR3 DNA: TGTGCCAGCAGTTTACTGGGACCTGTGCTCGAGCAGTACTTC.

Remarks on this clone: The same CDR3 also results from other DNA sequences found in this sample. The V gene is TRBV11-2, the J gene TRBJ1-1, with D hard to call. Germline CDR1 is SGHAT and CDR2 is FQNNGV. Between the trimmed V and J ends, which lost 2 bases and 1 base, there was a span of 5 bases. The CDR3 consists of 13 residues. CDR3 protein: CASSLTENTEAFF. The CDR3 coding sequence is TGTGCCAGCAGCTTAACAGAGAACACTGAAGCTTTCTTT.

The chain combines TRBV11-2 with TRBJ1-2; TRBD1 is a possible D gene (6 bases). The germline CDR1 and CDR2 sequences are SGHAT and FQNNGV. The length of the CDR3 is 13 residues. V lost 5 bases and J 6 bases, leaving 13 bases between the germline ends. The DNA for the CDR3 is TGTGCCAGCAGCCCCGTCAGGGGCGATGGCTACACCTTC. It specifies CASSPVRGDGYTF.

V and J are TRBV30 and TRBJ2-7; D gene unclear. Trimming stripped 4 bases from V and 2 bases from J, with 12 bases between. The CDR3 contains 13 residues. Germline lookup yields CDR1 GTSNPN and CDR2 SVGIG (reference sequence). The CDR3: CAWTGLLAYEQYF. The DNA for the CDR3 is TGTGCCTGGACTGGGTTATTAGCCTACGAGCAGTACTTC.

The chain is built from TRBV28 and TRBJ2-5; D is undetermined. Germline V lookup: CDR1 MDHEN, CDR2 SYDVKM. V was cut by 9 bases and J by 7 bases, with 18 bases left in between. The CDR3 has 13 residues. CDR3 protein: CASRESGLGTQYF. DNA for the CDR3: TGTGCCAGTAGGGAATCCGGATTGGGGACCCAGTACTTC.

The J gene is TRBJ2-2, the V gene TRBV7-3; D not certain. V shed 5 bases and J shed 5 bases, with 9 bases lying between them. The germline V gene has CDR1 SGHTA and CDR2 FQGTGA. The CDR3 covers 13 residues. CDR3 DNA: TGTGCCAGCAGCCGCGGAATTACCGGGGAGCTGTTTTTT. Its protein product is CASSRGITGELFF. Drawing the rest from reference TRBV7-3 and TRBJ2-2, the complete variable domain is GAGVSQTPSNKVTEKGKYVELRCDPISGHTALYWYRQSLGQGPEFLIYFQGTGAADDSGLPNDRFFAVRPEGSVSTLKIQRTERGDSAVYLCASSRGITGELFFGEGSRLTVL.